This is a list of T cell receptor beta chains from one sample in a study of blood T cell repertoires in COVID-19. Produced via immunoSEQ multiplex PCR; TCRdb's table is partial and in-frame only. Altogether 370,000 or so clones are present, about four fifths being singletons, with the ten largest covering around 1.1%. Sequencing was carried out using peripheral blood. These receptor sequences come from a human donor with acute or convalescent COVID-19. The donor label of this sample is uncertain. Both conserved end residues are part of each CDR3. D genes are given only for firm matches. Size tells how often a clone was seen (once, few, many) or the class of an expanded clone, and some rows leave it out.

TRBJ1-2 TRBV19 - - CASSIDGEAYGYTF TGTGCCAGTAGTATAGACGGAGAAGCGTATGGCTACACCTTC
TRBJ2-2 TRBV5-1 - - CASSLALVGGAGELFF TGCGCCAGCAGCCTGGCACTAGTAGGGGGGGCCGGGGAGCTGTTTTTT
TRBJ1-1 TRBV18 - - CASSYWGERKNTEAFF TGTGCCAGCTCCTATTGGGGGGAAAGGAAGAACACTGAAGCTTTCTTT
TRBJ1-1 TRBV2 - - CASSVQINTEAFF TGTGCCAGCAGTGTACAGATTAACACTGAAGCTTTCTTT
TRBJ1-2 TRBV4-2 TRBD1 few CASSQDAGDRVYGYTF TGTGCCAGCAGCCAAGACGCAGGGGACAGGGTCTATGGCTACACCTTC
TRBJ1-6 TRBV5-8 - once CASSFGRQLNSPLHF TGTGCCAGCAGCTTTGGGAGGCAGTTAAATTCACCCCTCCACTTT
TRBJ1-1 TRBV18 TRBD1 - CASSQDRLGTEAFF TGTGCCAGCTCACAGGACAGGCTTGGGACTGAAGCTTTCTTT
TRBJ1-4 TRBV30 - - CAWSYDSATNEKLFF TGTGCCTGGAGTTATGACAGTGCAACTAATGAAAAACTGTTTTTT
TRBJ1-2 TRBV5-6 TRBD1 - CASTQTGGYGYTF TGTGCCAGCACCCAGACAGGGGGTTACGGCTACACCTTC
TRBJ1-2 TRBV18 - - CASSPPEAGFNYGYTF TGTGCCAGCTCACCACCGGAGGCTGGATTTAACTATGGCTACACCTTC
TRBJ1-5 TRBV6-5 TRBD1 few CASSPGDRRNQPQHF TGTGCCAGCAGTCCCGGGGACAGGCGGAATCAGCCCCAGCATTTT
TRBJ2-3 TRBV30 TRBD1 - CAWNNGQGGTDTQYF TGTGCCTGGAACAATGGACAGGGAGGCACAGATACGCAGTATTTT
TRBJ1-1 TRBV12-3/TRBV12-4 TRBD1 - CASSLWDRAEAFF TGTGCCAGCAGTTTATGGGACAGGGCCGAAGCTTTCTTT
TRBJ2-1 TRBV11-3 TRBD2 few CASGTSGGAKLEQFF TGTGCCAGCGGCACTAGCGGGGGGGCCAAACTTGAGCAGTTCTTC
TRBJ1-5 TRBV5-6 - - CASSLRGRGGNQPQHF TGTGCCAGCAGCTTGAGGGGACGCGGGGGCAATCAGCCCCAGCATTTT
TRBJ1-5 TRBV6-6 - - CASSYAGHSNQPQHF TGTGCCAGCAGTTACGCGGGGCATAGCAATCAGCCCCAGCATTTT
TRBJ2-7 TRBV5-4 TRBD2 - CASSFGGGGTSYEQYF TGTGCCAGCAGCTTCGGAGGCGGGGGGACCTCCTACGAGCAGTACTTC
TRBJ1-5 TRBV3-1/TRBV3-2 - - CASSQGRSYSNQPQHF TGTGCCAGCAGCCAAGGAAGGAGTTATAGCAATCAGCCCCAGCATTTT
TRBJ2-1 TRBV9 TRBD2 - CASSVEAGVSNNEQFF TGTGCCAGCAGCGTAGAGGCGGGAGTGTCTAACAATGAGCAGTTCTTC
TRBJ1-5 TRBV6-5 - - CASSRDIRRPQHF TGTGCCAGCAGCCGGGACATCCGTCGGCCCCAGCATTTT
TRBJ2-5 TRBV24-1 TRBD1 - CATSDLQMGQANQETQYF TGTGCCACCAGTGATTTGCAGATGGGACAGGCGAACCAAGAGACCCAGTACTTC
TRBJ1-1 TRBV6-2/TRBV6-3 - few CASSYQGQRINTEAFF TGTGCCAGCAGTTACCAGGGCCAAAGGATCAACACTGAAGCTTTCTTT
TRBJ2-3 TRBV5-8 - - CASSFQRSSTDTQYF TGTGCCAGCAGCTTCCAGCGGTCTAGCACAGATACGCAGTATTTT
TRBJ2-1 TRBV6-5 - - CASRKQVELNNEQFF TGTGCCAGCAGAAAACAGGTGGAACTGAACAATGAGCAGTTCTTC
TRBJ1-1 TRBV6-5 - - CASSLEVLSFF TGTGCCAGCAGTTTAGAGGTTTTATCTTTCTTT
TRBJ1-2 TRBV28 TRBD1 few CASSRTGLAGYGYTF TGTGCCAGCAGTCGGACAGGGCTTGCCGGCTATGGCTACACCTTC
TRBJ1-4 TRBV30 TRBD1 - CAWSVGTGVNGKLFF TGTGCCTGGAGTGTAGGGACAGGGGTTAATGGAAAACTGTTTTTT
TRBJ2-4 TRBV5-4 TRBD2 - CASSTTSGKTKNIQYF TGTGCCAGCAGCACAACTAGCGGGAAAACCAAAAACATTCAGTACTTC
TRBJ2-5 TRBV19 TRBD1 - CASRITGGGETQYF TGTGCCAGTAGAATAACAGGGGGCGGTGAGACCCAGTACTTC
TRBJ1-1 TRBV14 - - CASSQDLTGTEAFF TGTGCCAGCAGCCAAGATCTTACAGGCACTGAAGCTTTCTTT
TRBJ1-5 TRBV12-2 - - CASRRRQSNQPQHF TGTGCAAGTCGCCGGAGACAGAGCAATCAGCCCCAGCATTTT
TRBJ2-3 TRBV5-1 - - CASSLGPTDTQYF TGCGCCAGCAGCTTGGGGCCCACAGATACGCAGTATTTT
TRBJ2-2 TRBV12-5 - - CASGLAPTRAAFTGELFF TGTGCTAGTGGTTTGGCCCCCACCCGAGCGGCTTTCACCGGGGAGCTGTTTTTT
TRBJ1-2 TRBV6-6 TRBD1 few CASSYGQGTNYGYTF TGTGCCAGCAGTTACGGACAGGGAACTAACTATGGCTACACCTTC
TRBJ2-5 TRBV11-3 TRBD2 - CASSRSGLETQYF TGTGCCAGCAGCCGTAGCGGGTTGGAGACCCAGTACTTC
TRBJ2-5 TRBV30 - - CARGGRGRQETQYF TGTGCCCGGGGGGGCAGGGGGCGCCAGGAGACCCAGTACTTC
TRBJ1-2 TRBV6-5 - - CASRETYGYTF TGTGCCAGCAGGGAGACCTATGGCTACACCTTC
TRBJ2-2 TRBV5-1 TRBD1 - CASSLAATGGSGELFF TGCGCCAGCAGCTTGGCCGCGACAGGGGGCTCCGGGGAGCTGTTTTTT
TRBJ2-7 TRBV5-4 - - CASSLYYEQYF TGTGCCAGCAGCTTATACTACGAGCAGTACTTC